This record concerns one TCR beta chain sequence. Its matching antigen is unknown. The sample belongs to a study of cytomegalovirus exposure and HLA in healthy donors. Study information: The approximately 120 validation repertoires were produced on the same platform as the 650 to 800 repertoires of the first cohort. This was reported in a later analysis.

TCRdb keeps only in-frame clones here, not all; method: immunoSEQ multiplex PCR. There are some 350,000 clones in the sample; around 90% occur only once, and roughly 1.2% lies in the top ten. Broader study findings: That first-cohort TCR clusters tended to co-occur in the 100 to 150 validation repertoires was found in a later analysis.

In germline, CDR1 is LNHDA, CDR2 SQIVND (reference sequence). The CDR3 spans 15 residues. V trimming: 3 bases; J trimming: 4 bases; junction bases outside the gene matches: 6. Material: PBMCs. The V and J genes are TRBV19 and TRBJ2-7; the match to TRBD1 covers 10 bases. The clonotype was recovered from a woman between 25 and 40 years old in good health and CMV-seropositive. The CDR3 nucleotides read TGTGCCAGTAGTATCGCTCCGGACAGGGGGTACGAGCAGTACTTC. It codes for CASSIAPDRGYEQYF.